This TCR beta chain appears in the sequencing data of a study of T cell responses to AZD1222 COVID-19 vaccine. Across the study: Pooling of second doses given at about 4 or about 12 weeks was done. Overall study results and limits: Donors in the cohort were predominantly white British and more often female, and clonal diversity was possibly underestimated.

Details on this clone: Its antigen is still unknown.

V lost 4 bases and J lost 0, with 11 bases in between. Germline values: CDR1 KGHDR, CDR2 SFDVKD. The CDR3 has 15 residues. TCRdb's copy holds only in-frame clones and misses some; the assay was immunoSEQ multiplex PCR. The table lists 130,000 to 150,000 clones, approximately 89% of them singletons, with 5% in the top ten. V and J are TRBV24-1 and TRBJ1-2, with D possibly TRBD1 on 5 matching bases. The receptor's source is an adult in good health. The source was peripheral blood, collected on day 0 of AZD1222 vaccination. The CDR3 nucleotides are TGTGCCACCAGTGACCCCAGGGAAGCTAACTATGGCTACACCTTC. This translates into CATSDPREANYGYTF.